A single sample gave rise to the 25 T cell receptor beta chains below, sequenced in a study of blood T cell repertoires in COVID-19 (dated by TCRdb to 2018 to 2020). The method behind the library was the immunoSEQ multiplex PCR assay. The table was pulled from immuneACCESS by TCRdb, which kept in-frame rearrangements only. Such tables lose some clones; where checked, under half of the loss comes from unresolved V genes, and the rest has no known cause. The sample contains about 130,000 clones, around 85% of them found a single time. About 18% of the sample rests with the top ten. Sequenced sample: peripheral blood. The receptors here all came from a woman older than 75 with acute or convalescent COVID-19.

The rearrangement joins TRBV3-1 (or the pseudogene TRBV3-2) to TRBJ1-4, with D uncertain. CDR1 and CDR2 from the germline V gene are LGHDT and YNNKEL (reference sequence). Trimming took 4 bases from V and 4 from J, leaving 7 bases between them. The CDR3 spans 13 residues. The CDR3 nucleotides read TGTGCCAGCAGCCTGAGAGTTAATGAAAAACTGTTTTTT. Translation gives CASSLRVNEKLFF.

The CDR3 region has the DNA TGTGCCAGCAGCTTGGTGGGGACTAGTAAAGAGACCCAGTACTTC. Residues: CASSLVGTSKETQYF. V and J are TRBV5-4 and TRBJ2-5; the match to TRBD2 covers 8 bases. This CDR3 contains 15 residues. V trimming: 0 bases; J trimming: 3 bases; junction bases outside the gene matches: 4. The germline V gene encodes CDR1 SGHNT and CDR2 YYREEE (reference sequence).

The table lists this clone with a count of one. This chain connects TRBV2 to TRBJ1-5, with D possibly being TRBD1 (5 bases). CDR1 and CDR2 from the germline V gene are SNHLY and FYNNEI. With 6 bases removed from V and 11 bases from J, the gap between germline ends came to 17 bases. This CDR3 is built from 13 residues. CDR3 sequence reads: CASRIGLRGAQHF. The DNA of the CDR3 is TGTGCCAGCAGGATAGGGCTTCGGGGGGCCCAGCATTTT.

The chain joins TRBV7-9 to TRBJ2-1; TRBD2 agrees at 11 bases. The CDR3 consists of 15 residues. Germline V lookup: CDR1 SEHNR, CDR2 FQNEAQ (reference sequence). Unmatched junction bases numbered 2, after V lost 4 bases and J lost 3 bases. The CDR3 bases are TGTGCCAGCAGCTCGACTAGCGGGGTCTACAATGAGCAGTTCTTC. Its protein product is CASSSTSGVYNEQFF.

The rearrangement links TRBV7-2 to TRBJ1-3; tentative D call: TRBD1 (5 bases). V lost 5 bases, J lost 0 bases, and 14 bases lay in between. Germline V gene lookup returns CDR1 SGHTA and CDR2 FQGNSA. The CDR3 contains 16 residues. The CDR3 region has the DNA TGTGCCAGCAGCCTCAGGGTCCCTAGCTCTGGAAACACCATATATTTT. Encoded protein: CASSLRVPSSGNTIYF. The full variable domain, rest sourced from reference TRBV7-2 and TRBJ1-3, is GAGVSQSPSNKVTEKGKDVELRCDPISGHTALYWYRQSLGQGLEFLIYFQGNSAPDKSGLPSDRFSAERTGGSVSTLTIQRTQQEDSAVYLCASSLRVPSSGNTIYFGEGSWLTVV.

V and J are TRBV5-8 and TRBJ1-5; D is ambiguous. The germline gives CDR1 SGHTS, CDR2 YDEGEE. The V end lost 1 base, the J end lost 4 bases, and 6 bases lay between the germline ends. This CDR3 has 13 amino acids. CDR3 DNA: TGTGCCAGCAGCTTGAGTGCGAATCAGCCCCAGCATTTT. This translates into CASSLSANQPQHF.

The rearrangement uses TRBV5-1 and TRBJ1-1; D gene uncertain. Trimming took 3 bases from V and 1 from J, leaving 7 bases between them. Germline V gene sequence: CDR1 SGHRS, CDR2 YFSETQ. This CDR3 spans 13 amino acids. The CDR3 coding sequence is TGCGCCAGCAGCTCACAGACGAACACTGAAGCTTTCTTT. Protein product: CASSSQTNTEAFF. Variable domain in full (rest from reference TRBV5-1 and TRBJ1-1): KAGVTQTPRYLIKTRGQQVTLSCSPISGHRSVSWYQQTPGQGLQFLFEYFSETQRNKGNFPGRFSGRQFSNSRSEMNVSTLELGDSALYLCASSSQTNTEAFFGQGTRLTVV.

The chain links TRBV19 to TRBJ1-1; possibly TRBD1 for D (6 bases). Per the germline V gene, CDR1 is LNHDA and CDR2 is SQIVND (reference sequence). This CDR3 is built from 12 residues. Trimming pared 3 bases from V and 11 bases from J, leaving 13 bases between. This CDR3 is CASSIGQILAFF. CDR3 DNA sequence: TGTGCCAGTAGTATCGGACAGATATTGGCTTTCTTT. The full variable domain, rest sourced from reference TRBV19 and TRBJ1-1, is DGGITQSPKYLFRKEGQNVTLSCEQNLNHDAMYWYRQDPGQGLRLIYYSQIVNDFQKGDIAEGYSVSREKKESFPLTVTSAQKNPTAFYLCASSIGQILAFFGQGTRLTVV.

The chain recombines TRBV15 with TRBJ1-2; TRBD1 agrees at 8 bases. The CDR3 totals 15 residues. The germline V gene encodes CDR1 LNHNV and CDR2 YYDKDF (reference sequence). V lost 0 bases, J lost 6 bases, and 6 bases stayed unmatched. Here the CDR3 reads CATSRDLAGGNGYTF. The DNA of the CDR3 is TGTGCCACCAGCAGAGATTTGGCAGGGGGCAATGGCTACACCTTC.

CDR3 amino acids: CASSALTGNYGYTF. CDR3 nucleotides: TGTGCCAGCAGCGCGCTGACAGGGAACTATGGCTACACCTTC. The rearrangement uses TRBV9 and TRBJ1-2; 7 nucleotides match TRBD1. The CDR3 totals 14 residues. CDR1 is SGDLS and CDR2 is YYNGEE in the germline V gene. J gave up 2 bases and V 3 bases, and 4 bases lay outside the gene matches.

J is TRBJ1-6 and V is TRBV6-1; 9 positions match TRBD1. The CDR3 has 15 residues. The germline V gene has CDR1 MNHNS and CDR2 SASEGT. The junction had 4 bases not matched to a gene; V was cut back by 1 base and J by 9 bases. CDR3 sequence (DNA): TGTGCCAGCAGTGAAGACACAGGGGGCAGTTCACCCCTCCACTTT. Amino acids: CASSEDTGGSSPLHF.

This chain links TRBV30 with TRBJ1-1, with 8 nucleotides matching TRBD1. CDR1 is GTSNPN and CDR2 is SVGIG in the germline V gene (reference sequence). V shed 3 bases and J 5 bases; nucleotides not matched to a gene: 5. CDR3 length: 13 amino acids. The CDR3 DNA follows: TGTGCCTGGAGGAGGGACAGGTTGACTGAAGCTTTCTTT. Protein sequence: CAWRRDRLTEAFF. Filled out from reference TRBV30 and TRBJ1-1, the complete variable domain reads SQTIHQWPATLVQPVGSPLSLECTVEGTSNPNLYWYRQAAGRGLQLLFYSVGIGQISSEVPQNLSASRPQDRQFILSSKKLLLSDSGFYLCAWRRDRLTEAFFGQGTRLTVV.

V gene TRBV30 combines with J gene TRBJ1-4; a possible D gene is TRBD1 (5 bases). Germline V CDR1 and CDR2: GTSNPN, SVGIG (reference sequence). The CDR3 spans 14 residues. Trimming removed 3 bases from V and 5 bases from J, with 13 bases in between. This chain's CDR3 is CAWRLDSENEKLFF. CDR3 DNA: TGTGCCTGGAGGCTAGACAGCGAAAATGAAAAACTGTTTTTT.

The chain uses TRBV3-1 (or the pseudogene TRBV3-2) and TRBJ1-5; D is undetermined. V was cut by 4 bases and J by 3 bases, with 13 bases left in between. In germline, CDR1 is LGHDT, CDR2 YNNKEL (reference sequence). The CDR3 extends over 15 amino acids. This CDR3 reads CASSPDWGANQPQHF. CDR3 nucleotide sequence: TGTGCCAGCAGCCCGGACTGGGGAGCCAATCAGCCCCAGCATTTT.

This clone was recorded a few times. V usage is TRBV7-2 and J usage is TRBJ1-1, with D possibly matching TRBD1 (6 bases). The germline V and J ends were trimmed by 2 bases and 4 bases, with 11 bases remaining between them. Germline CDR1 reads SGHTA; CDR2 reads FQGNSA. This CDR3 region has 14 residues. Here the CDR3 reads CASSLTGLGTEAFF. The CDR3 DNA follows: TGTGCCAGCAGCTTAACAGGGCTTGGCACTGAAGCTTTCTTT.

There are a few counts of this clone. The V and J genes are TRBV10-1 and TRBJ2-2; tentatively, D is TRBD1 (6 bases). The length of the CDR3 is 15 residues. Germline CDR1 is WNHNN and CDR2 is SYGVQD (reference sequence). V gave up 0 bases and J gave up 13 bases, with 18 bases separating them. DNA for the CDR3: TGCGCCAGCAGTGAGTCGGACAGTCCTCTCCAAGTGCTGTTTTTT. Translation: CASSESDSPLQVLFF.

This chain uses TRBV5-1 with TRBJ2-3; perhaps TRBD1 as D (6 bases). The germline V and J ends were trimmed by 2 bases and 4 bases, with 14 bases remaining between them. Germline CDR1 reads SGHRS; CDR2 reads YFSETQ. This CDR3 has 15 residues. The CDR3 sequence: CASSLTQGLADTQYF. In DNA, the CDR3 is TGCGCCAGCAGCTTAACCCAGGGGTTAGCAGATACGCAGTATTTT. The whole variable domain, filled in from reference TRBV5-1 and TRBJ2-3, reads KAGVTQTPRYLIKTRGQQVTLSCSPISGHRSVSWYQQTPGQGLQFLFEYFSETQRNKGNFPGRFSGRQFSNSRSEMNVSTLELGDSALYLCASSLTQGLADTQYFGPGTRLTVL.

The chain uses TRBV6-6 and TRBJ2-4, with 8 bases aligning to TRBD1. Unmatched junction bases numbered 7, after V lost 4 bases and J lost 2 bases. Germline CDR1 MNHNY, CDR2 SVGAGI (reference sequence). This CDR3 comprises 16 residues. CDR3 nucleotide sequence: TGTGCCAGCAGTTCCCCGGACAGGGCCCCCAAAAACATTCAGTACTTC. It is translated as CASSSPDRAPKNIQYF.

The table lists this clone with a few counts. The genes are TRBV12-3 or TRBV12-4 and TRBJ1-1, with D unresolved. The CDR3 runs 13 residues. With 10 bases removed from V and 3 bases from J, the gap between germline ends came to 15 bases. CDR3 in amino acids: CATTAGGYTEAFF. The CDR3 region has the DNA TGTGCCACCACGGCAGGTGGTTACACTGAAGCTTTCTTT.

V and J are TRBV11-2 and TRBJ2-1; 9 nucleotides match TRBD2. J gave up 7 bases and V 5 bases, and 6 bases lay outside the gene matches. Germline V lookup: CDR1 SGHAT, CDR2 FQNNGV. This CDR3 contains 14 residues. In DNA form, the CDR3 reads TGTGCCAGCAGCCACGAGCGGGAGGTTAATGAGCAGTTCTTC. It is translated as CASSHEREVNEQFF. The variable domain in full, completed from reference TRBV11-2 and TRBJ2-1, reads EAGVAQSPRYKIIEKRQSVAFWCNPISGHATLYWYQQILGQGPKLLIQFQNNGVVDDSQLPKDRFSAERLKGVDSTLKIQPAKLEDSAVYLCASSHEREVNEQFFGPGTRLTVL.

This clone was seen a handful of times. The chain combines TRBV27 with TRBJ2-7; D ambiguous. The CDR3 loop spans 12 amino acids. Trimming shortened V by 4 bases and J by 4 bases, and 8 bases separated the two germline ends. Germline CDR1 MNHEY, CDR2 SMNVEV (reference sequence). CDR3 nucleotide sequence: TGTGCCAGCAGTTCAACCGGGTACGAGCAGTACTTC. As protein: CASSSTGYEQYF.

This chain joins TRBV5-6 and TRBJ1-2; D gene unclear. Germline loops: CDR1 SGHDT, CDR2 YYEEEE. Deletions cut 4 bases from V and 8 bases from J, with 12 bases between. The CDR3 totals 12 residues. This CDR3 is CASSAGTGGYTF. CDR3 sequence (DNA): TGTGCCAGCAGCGCAGGAACGGGAGGCTACACCTTC.

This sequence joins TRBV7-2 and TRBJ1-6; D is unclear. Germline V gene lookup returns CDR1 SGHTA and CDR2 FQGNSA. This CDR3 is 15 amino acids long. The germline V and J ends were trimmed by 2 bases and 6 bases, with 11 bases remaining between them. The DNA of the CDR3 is TGTGCCAGCAGCTTATTTGGGCTCGGTAATTCACCCCTCCACTTT. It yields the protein CASSLFGLGNSPLHF.

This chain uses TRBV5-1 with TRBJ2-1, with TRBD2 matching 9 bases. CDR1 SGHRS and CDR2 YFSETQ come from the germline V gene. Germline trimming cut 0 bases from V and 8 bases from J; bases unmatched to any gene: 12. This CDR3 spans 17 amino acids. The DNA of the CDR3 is TGCGCCAGCAGCTTGGAGGGGCCTAGCGGGATAGAAGATGAGCAGTTCTTC. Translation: CASSLEGPSGIEDEQFF.

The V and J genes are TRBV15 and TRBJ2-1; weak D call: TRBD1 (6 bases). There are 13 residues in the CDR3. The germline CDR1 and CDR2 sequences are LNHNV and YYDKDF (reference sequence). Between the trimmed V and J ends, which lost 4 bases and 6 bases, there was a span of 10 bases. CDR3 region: CATSTGTTNEQFF. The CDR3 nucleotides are TGTGCCACCAGCACGGGGACAACCAATGAGCAGTTCTTC.